This T cell receptor (beta chain) was found in a study of regulatory T cells in long-lasting Graves disease. There are many counts of this clonotype. This CDR3 contains 13 residues. Per germline, CDR1 LGHDT and CDR2 YNNKEL (reference sequence). The germline V and J ends were trimmed by 4 bases and 6 bases, with 10 bases remaining between them. For TCR beta, libraries came from iRepertoire HTBI primers and Arm-PCR of CDR3 regions. TCRdb itself ran the multiplex PCR reads through MiXCR, one entry per CDR3 protein. Among 370,000 or so distinct CDR3 sequences listed, roughly 17% were seen once. Time point reported: newly diagnosed GD, antithyroid drugs for less than 3 months. After RNA was extracted from PBMCs, the TCR library was made from it. This same sample was also part of a study on T cells in Graves' hyperthyroidism and ophthalmopathy.

This clonotype originated in a woman under 30 with Graves disease. V is TRBV3-1 and J is TRBJ1-5, with D unclear. Sequencing used peripheral blood mononuclear cells (PBMCs), obtained at new diagnosis, from a patient treated with antithyroid drugs. The CDR3 reads CASSPPKGQPQHF. The DNA for the CDR3 is TGTGCCAGCAGCCCGCCAAAAGGTCAGCCCCAGCATTTT.